This record looks at one T cell receptor (beta chain) sequence and its context. Source study methods: From reference gene primer amplification, estimates of nucleated cell counts were derived. Clones were read by immunoSEQ multiplex PCR, and TCRdb kept only the in-frame ones, dropping some. Clone size and the V and J calls come from that table; the DNA yielded D and trimming. This table holds approximately 290,000 clones, approximately 85% found once. This sample was taken from a study of blood T cell repertoires in COVID-19. Looking at the study overall: Sites in the United States, Italy and Spain provided acute and convalescent COVID-19 samples.

V dropped 2 bases and J dropped 4 bases, with 15 bases sitting between them. The CDR3 contains 16 residues. Germline V gene sequence: CDR1 MDHEN, CDR2 SYDVKM. The source of this sequence is a human donor with COVID-19, enrolled during active disease. The donor label of this sample is uncertain. This chain uses TRBV28 with TRBJ1-3; D possibly corresponds to TRBD1 (6 bases). Sequenced: peripheral blood. As DNA, the CDR3 is TGTGCCAGCAGTTTAAGAAGGGGGTTTGCCGGAAACACCATATATTTT. Its translation is CASSLRRGFAGNTIYF. Full variable domain (rest looked up from reference TRBV28 and TRBJ1-3): DVKVTQSSRYLVKRTGEKVFLECVQDMDHENMFWYRQDPGLGLRLIYFSYDVKMKEKGDIPEGYSVSREKKERFSLILESASTNQTSMYLCASSLRRGFAGNTIYFGEGSWLTVV.